The 29 T cell receptor beta chains presented below share a single source sample, sequenced in a study of blood T cell repertoires in COVID-19. Assay: immunoSEQ multiplex PCR; the TCRdb copy retains only in-frame clones and omits some. The table includes about 200,000 clones, 70% to 90% detected once. What was sequenced was peripheral blood. These receptors all stem from a man aged 25-45 years who had recovered from COVID-19.

V gene TRBV5-1 combines with J gene TRBJ2-3; TRBD1 agrees at 10 bases. Germline V gene data show CDR1 as SGHRS and CDR2 as YFSETQ. The ends lost 0 bases at V and 1 base at J; junction bases unmatched: 5. CDR3 length equals 17 residues. The CDR3 region has the DNA TGCGCCAGCAGCTTGGGGCTGGGGACAGGGGGCACAGATACGCAGTATTTT. It is translated as CASSLGLGTGGTDTQYF. The whole variable domain, filled in from reference TRBV5-1 and TRBJ2-3, reads KAGVTQTPRYLIKTRGQQVTLSCSPISGHRSVSWYQQTPGQGLQFLFEYFSETQRNKGNFPGRFSGRQFSNSRSEMNVSTLELGDSALYLCASSLGLGTGGTDTQYFGPGTRLTVL.

The CDR3 here is CASSQDMADRGGSQYF. CDR3 bases: TGTGCCAGCAGCCAAGATATGGCGGACAGGGGGGGGTCCCAGTACTTC. The V and J genes are TRBV3-1 (or the pseudogene TRBV3-2) and TRBJ2-5, with 10 bases fitting TRBD1. The V gene end was trimmed by 0 bases and the J gene end by 9 bases; junction bases not matched to a gene: 10. CDR1 is LGHDT and CDR2 is YNNKEL in the germline V gene (reference sequence). CDR3 length: 16 residues.

V is TRBV11-2 and J is TRBJ2-7, with 8 positions matching TRBD2. The germline V gene encodes CDR1 SGHAT and CDR2 FQNNGV. V gave up 1 base and J gave up 3 bases; unmatched junction bases: 2. This CDR3 contains 14 residues. The CDR3 protein is CASSLGAGGYEQYF. The CDR3 DNA reads as TGTGCCAGCAGCTTAGGGGCGGGGGGCTACGAGCAGTACTTC.

The chain carries TRBV13 and TRBJ2-7; the match to TRBD2 covers 10 bases. In germline, CDR1 is PRHDT, CDR2 FYEKMQ (reference sequence). J gave up 6 bases and V 7 bases, and 6 bases lay outside the gene matches. The CDR3 length is 13 residues. This CDR3 is CASKQRGGGEQYF. The CDR3 DNA reads TGTGCCAGCAAACAGCGGGGGGGCGGCGAGCAGTACTTC.

This chain uses TRBV2 with TRBJ1-2; D ambiguous. The V and J ends lost 9 bases and 3 bases respectively, with 11 bases between them. The length of the CDR3 is 12 residues. CDR1 is SNHLY and CDR2 is FYNNEI in the germline V gene. In DNA, the CDR3 is TGTGCCAGAGGTACAGAAGACTATGGCTACACCTTC. It is translated as CARGTEDYGYTF.

The rearrangement links TRBV7-9 to TRBJ1-2; a possible D gene is TRBD1 (6 bases). V shed 7 bases and J shed 5 bases, with 17 bases lying between them. Germline-derived CDR1 and CDR2 are SEHNR and FQNEAQ (reference sequence). This CDR3 is built from 14 residues. This chain's CDR3 is CASTRGGPLYGYTF. The CDR3 DNA is TGTGCCAGCACCAGGGGAGGACCCTTATATGGCTACACCTTC.

V usage is TRBV6-5 and J usage is TRBJ1-1; D is unclear. The CDR3 covers 15 residues. The V end was cut by 6 bases, the J end by 10 bases, with 24 bases between. The germline V gene encodes CDR1 MNHEY and CDR2 SVGAGI. The CDR3 spells CASSSEDSSFMPAFF. CDR3 DNA: TGTGCCAGCAGCTCTGAAGACTCCTCATTTATGCCAGCTTTCTTT.

This sequence joins TRBV9 and TRBJ2-1; 8 bases map to TRBD1. Germline CDR1 and CDR2: SGDLS and YYNGEE. This CDR3 spans 14 amino acids. V lost 3 bases and J lost 7; bases outside the gene matches: 6. CDR3 protein: CASSGWTGKNEQFF. The CDR3, as DNA: TGTGCCAGCAGCGGCTGGACAGGGAAGAATGAGCAGTTCTTC. The whole variable domain, remainder taken from reference TRBV9 and TRBJ2-1, is DSGVTQTPKHLITATGQRVTLRCSPRSGDLSVYWYQQSLDQGLQFLIQYYNGEERAKGNILERFSAQQFPDLHSELNLSSLELGDSALYFCASSGWTGKNEQFFGPGTRLTVL.

The V call is TRBV6-8, the J call TRBJ2-1; D remains ambiguous. The CDR3 has 14 amino acids. CDR1 and CDR2 from the germline V gene are MNHGY and SAAAGT. The V end lost 6 bases, the J end lost 2 bases, and 11 bases lay between the germline ends. CDR3 residues: CASRSPSTYNEQFF. The CDR3, as DNA: TGTGCCAGCAGGTCACCATCTACCTACAATGAGCAGTTCTTC.

The chain recombines TRBV19 with TRBJ1-2; weak D call: TRBD1 (5 bases). Germline assignment: CDR1 LNHDA and CDR2 SQIVND (reference sequence). The CDR3 length is 13 residues. The V and J ends lost 8 bases and 5 bases respectively, with 15 bases between them. The CDR3 protein is CASSPAGLYGYTF. In DNA, the CDR3 is TGTGCCAGTTCCCCAGCAGGGCTTTATGGCTACACCTTC.

The chain employs TRBV5-4 and TRBJ2-7; the D gene is possibly TRBD2 (7 bases). CDR3 length: 13 amino acids. V was trimmed by 4 bases and J by 2 bases, leaving 10 bases between them. CDR1 and CDR2 from the germline V gene are SGHNT and YYREEE (reference sequence). The CDR3 DNA reads TGTGCCAGCAGCGGGGGGGGCACCTACGAGCAGTACTTC. The encoded protein is CASSGGGTYEQYF.

This chain uses TRBV6-6 with TRBJ2-4; 8 nucleotides agree with TRBD1. J was trimmed by 5 bases and V by 0 bases; bases with no gene match: 6. CDR1 is MNHNY and CDR2 is SVGAGI in the germline V gene (reference sequence). The length of the CDR3 is 16 residues. This chain's CDR3 is CASSYSRDRLQNIQYF. In DNA, the CDR3 is TGTGCCAGCAGTTACTCGAGGGACAGGCTGCAAAACATTCAGTACTTC.

V and J are TRBV13 and TRBJ1-6; tentative D call: TRBD1 (6 bases). The V and J ends lost 0 bases and 7 bases respectively, with 19 bases between them. Germline loops: CDR1 PRHDT, CDR2 FYEKMQ (reference sequence). The CDR3 has 18 amino acids. The CDR3 sequence: CASSLGLASRQGNSPLHF. The CDR3 nucleotides are TGTGCCAGCAGCTTAGGGCTCGCTTCGCGGCAGGGGAATTCACCCCTCCACTTT.

The chain is built from TRBV19 and TRBJ2-7; weak D call: TRBD1 (6 bases). The germline gives CDR1 LNHDA, CDR2 SQIVND (reference sequence). The V end was cut by 6 bases, the J end by 3 bases, with 18 bases between. This CDR3 has 15 residues. The CDR3 reads CASRPQQGIVYEQYF. The DNA for the CDR3 is TGTGCCAGTAGGCCTCAACAGGGTATTGTCTACGAGCAGTACTTC.

The chain recombines TRBV29-1 with TRBJ2-7; D possibly corresponds to TRBD1 (6 bases). Germline lookup yields CDR1 SQVTM and CDR2 ANQGSEA. This CDR3 spans 15 amino acids. Trimming took 4 bases from V and 0 from J, leaving 16 bases between them. As DNA, the CDR3 is TGCAGCGTTGCGGACAGCCTCATTTTCTCCTACGAGCAGTACTTC. Protein sequence: CSVADSLIFSYEQYF.

Worth noting for this clone: Other DNA sequences from this sample encode an identical CDR3 as well. The rearrangement joins TRBV9 to TRBJ2-7; 11 nucleotides line up with TRBD1. V was clipped by 2 bases and J by 1 base; unmatched bases: 2. The germline gives CDR1 SGDLS, CDR2 YYNGEE. The CDR3 spans 15 residues. DNA of the CDR3: TGTGCCAGCAGCGTCGGACAGGGGGCATCCTACGAGCAGTACTTC. This encodes CASSVGQGASYEQYF. Using reference TRBV9 and TRBJ2-7 for the parts outside the CDR3, the full variable domain is DSGVTQTPKHLITATGQRVTLRCSPRSGDLSVYWYQQSLDQGLQFLIQYYNGEERAKGNILERFSAQQFPDLHSELNLSSLELGDSALYFCASSVGQGASYEQYFGPGTRLTVT.

The chain employs TRBV6-6 and TRBJ2-1; possibly TRBD2 for D (6 bases). Trimming stripped 6 bases from V and 5 bases from J, with 17 bases between. Germline V gene data show CDR1 as MNHNY and CDR2 as SVGAGI (reference sequence). The CDR3 length is 15 residues. CDR3 nucleotide sequence: TGTGCCAGCAGGTCAACTGGGGACTTAGACAATGAGCAGTTCTTC. It is translated as CASRSTGDLDNEQFF.

The chain links TRBV5-1 to TRBJ2-1; 10 bases line up with TRBD1. Losses at the gene ends were 4 bases for V and 7 bases for J; bases not matched to a gene: 8. CDR3 length equals 15 residues. Germline V lookup: CDR1 SGHRS, CDR2 YFSETQ. The CDR3 DNA reads as TGCGCCAGCAGCCTGGGACAGGGGTTTCGGAATGAGCAGTTCTTC. This gives the protein CASSLGQGFRNEQFF.

The chain uses TRBV9 and TRBJ2-2; 8 bases are shared with TRBD1. V shed 5 bases and J 7 bases; nucleotides not matched to a gene: 7. Germline CDR1 reads SGDLS; CDR2 reads YYNGEE. The CDR3 is made up of 14 amino acids. This chain's CDR3 is CASSADRGIGELFF. In DNA, the CDR3 is TGTGCCAGCAGTGCTGACAGGGGAATCGGGGAGCTGTTTTTT.

V usage is TRBV3-1 (or the pseudogene TRBV3-2) and J usage is TRBJ1-2, with D tentatively TRBD1 (5 bases). From germline, CDR1 is LGHDT and CDR2 YNNKEL (reference sequence). The V gene lost 0 bases and the J gene lost 11 bases, with 19 bases spanning the gap. This CDR3 contains 15 residues. CDR3 in amino acids: CASSQDPVGPRKYTF. In DNA form, the CDR3 reads TGTGCCAGCAGCCAAGATCCGGTGGGGCCCCGGAAGTACACCTTC.

The table lists this clone with a count of one. The chain employs TRBV6-5 and TRBJ2-7, with 7 bases identical to TRBD2. Germline assignment: CDR1 MNHEY and CDR2 SVGAGI. CDR3 length: 12 residues. Unmatched junction bases numbered 4, after V lost 7 bases and J lost 4 bases. The CDR3: CASTTGGYEQYF. The CDR3 bases are TGTGCCAGCACCACCGGGGGGTACGAGCAGTACTTC.

V and J are TRBV3-1 (or the pseudogene TRBV3-2) and TRBJ1-6; 7 bases match TRBD1. In germline, CDR1 is LGHDT, CDR2 YNNKEL (reference sequence). The length of the CDR3 is 13 residues. V lost 3 bases and J lost 9; bases outside the gene matches: 2. CDR3 sequence: CASSQTGSSPLHF. The CDR3 DNA is TGTGCCAGCAGCCAGACAGGGTCTTCACCCCTCCACTTT.

This clone has only a few counts. The chain is built from TRBV7-9 and TRBJ2-4, with D uncertain. The CDR3 totals 16 residues. The V gene's germline CDR1 is SEHNR and CDR2 FQNEAQ (reference sequence). V shed 4 bases and J shed 9 bases, with 22 bases lying between them. The CDR3 here is CASSSPTGRLLGIQYF. The CDR3 nucleotides read TGTGCCAGCAGCTCACCAACGGGTCGCCTATTGGGCATTCAGTACTTC.

CDR3 nucleotides: TGTGCCAGTTCCGTGGGACAGGGATTAGTAGAAACTGAAGCTTTCTTT. Its translation is CASSVGQGLVETEAFF. The genes are TRBV25-1 and TRBJ1-1; 9 nucleotides line up with TRBD1. Unmatched junction bases numbered 16, after V lost 9 bases and J lost 5 bases. The CDR3 loop spans 16 amino acids. Germline lookup yields CDR1 MGHDK and CDR2 SYGVNS.

This chain connects TRBV27 to TRBJ1-2; D call uncertain. Germline CDR1 reads MNHEY; CDR2 reads SMNVEV (reference sequence). The CDR3 is made up of 14 amino acids. V shed 0 bases and J shed 2 bases, with 7 bases lying between them. The CDR3 DNA sequence: TGTGCCAGCAGTTTATCTTACAGCAACTATGGCTACACCTTC. Translation: CASSLSYSNYGYTF.

This clone showed up just a few times. The rearrangement joins TRBV2 to TRBJ1-2, with D maybe TRBD1 (6 bases). Germline CDR1 and CDR2: SNHLY and FYNNEI. The CDR3 loop spans 13 amino acids. With 4 bases removed from V and 4 bases from J, the gap between germline ends came to 10 bases. CDR3 protein: CASSAGVSYGYTF. The CDR3 DNA is TGTGCCAGCAGTGCAGGGGTCAGCTATGGCTACACCTTC.

This clone was detected only once. The chain combines TRBV5-4 with TRBJ2-1, with 7 bases matching TRBD2. V trimming: 4 bases; J trimming: 5 bases; junction bases outside the gene matches: 6. Looked up from germline, CDR1 is SGHNT and CDR2 is YYREEE (reference sequence). This CDR3 has 14 residues. The CDR3, as DNA: TGTGCCAGCAGCGGGGGGGGAAGGGACAATGAGCAGTTCTTC. It yields the protein CASSGGGRDNEQFF. The whole variable domain, remainder taken from reference TRBV5-4 and TRBJ2-1, is ETGVTQSPTHLIKTRGQQVTLRCSSQSGHNTVSWYQQALGQGPQFIFQYYREEENGRGNFPPRFSGLQFPNYSSELNVNALELDDSALYLCASSGGGRDNEQFFGPGTRLTVL.

There are a few counts of this clone. V usage is TRBV11-2 and J usage is TRBJ1-6; D gene unclear. V was cut by 0 bases and J by 10 bases, with 10 bases left in between. Germline V gene sequence: CDR1 SGHAT, CDR2 FQNNGV. This CDR3 is 14 amino acids long. The CDR3 DNA sequence: TGTGCCAGCAGCTTAGAAATCGGGGTCTCACCCCTCCACTTT. This encodes CASSLEIGVSPLHF.

The V gene is TRBV9, the J gene TRBJ2-1, with D possibly being TRBD1 (6 bases). Trimming pared 2 bases from V and 4 bases from J, leaving 13 bases between. Germline lookup yields CDR1 SGDLS and CDR2 YYNGEE. The CDR3 has 15 residues. The CDR3 is CASSVDRDTYNEQFF. The CDR3 DNA is TGTGCCAGCAGCGTCGACCGGGACACTTACAATGAGCAGTTCTTC.